A single sample gave rise to the 17 T cell receptor beta chains below, sequenced in a study of OX40 agonist ivuxolimab in advanced cancers. The protocol was immunoSEQ multiplex PCR, while the TCRdb copy is restricted to in-frame clones and leaves out a portion. The profile shows some 57,000 clones, 84% of them singletons. The sample consisted of CD4+ or CD8+ T cells sorted from blood, taken in a trial of the OX40 agonist ivuxolimab. Every receptor here comes from an adult with an advanced solid tumor such as melanoma, head and neck, liver or kidney cancer.

This clone has just a few counts. The chain carries TRBV14 and TRBJ2-7; 9 bases align to TRBD2. After removal of 4 bases from V and 4 bases from J, the junction contained 5 bases not matched to a gene. Germline CDR1 reads SGHDN; CDR2 reads FVKESK. CDR3 length equals 14 residues. The CDR3 DNA reads as TGTGCCAGCAGCCCCAGGACTAGCGAGTACGAGCAGTACTTC. Its protein is CASSPRTSEYEQYF. Based on the CDR3 plus reference TRBV14 and TRBJ2-7, the full variable domain is EAGVTQFPSHSVIEKGQTVTLRCDPISGHDNLYWYRRVMGKEIKFLLHFVKESKQDESGMPNNRFLAERTGGTYSTLKVQPAELEDSGVYFCASSPRTSEYEQYFGPGTRLTVT.

The V call is TRBV5-4, the J call TRBJ2-7; TRBD2 matches 8 bases. Trimming at V came to 0 bases and at J to 5 bases, leaving 7 bases not matched to a gene. The CDR3 consists of 15 residues. Per germline, CDR1 SGHNT and CDR2 YYREEE (reference sequence). The CDR3 nucleotides are TGTGCCAGCAGCTTGGCCCAGCGGGAGTCCCACGAGCAGTACTTC. Amino acids: CASSLAQRESHEQYF.

The chain links TRBV15 to TRBJ1-5, with 8 bases aligning to TRBD1. Germline CDR1 reads LNHNV; CDR2 reads YYDKDF (reference sequence). V shed 4 bases, J shed 2 bases, and the junction held 10 bases outside the gene matches. CDR3 length: 17 residues. In DNA form, the CDR3 reads TGTGCCACCAGCACCAACCAGGGGGCTAGGGGCAATCAGCCCCAGCATTTT. Protein: CATSTNQGARGNQPQHF.

Written as DNA, the CDR3 is TGTGCCAGCAGGGGACTAGACTACAATGAGCAGTTCTTC. It is translated as CASRGLDYNEQFF. V gene TRBV6-6 combines with J gene TRBJ2-1; 8 bases agree with TRBD2. With V trimmed by 6 bases and J by 3 bases, 1 base remained unmatched. Germline V lookup: CDR1 MNHNY, CDR2 SVGAGI (reference sequence). This CDR3 comprises 13 residues.

The chain carries TRBV6-1 and TRBJ1-5, with a possible D match to TRBD1 (5 bases). V was pared by 1 base and J by 7 bases, with 11 bases between. The CDR3 extends over 14 amino acids. Germline CDR1 is MNHNS and CDR2 is SASEGT. This chain's CDR3 is CASSEEGGVQPQHF. As DNA, the CDR3 is TGTGCCAGCAGTGAAGAGGGAGGGGTCCAGCCCCAGCATTTT.

The rearrangement joins TRBV19 to TRBJ1-1; 10 bases agree with TRBD1. CDR3 length: 14 amino acids. V dropped 5 bases and J dropped 5; count of bases not matched to a gene: 5. CDR1 LNHDA and CDR2 SQIVND come from the germline V gene (reference sequence). The CDR3 sequence: CASSLTGGYTEAFF. The DNA for the CDR3 is TGTGCCAGTAGTTTGACAGGGGGCTATACTGAAGCTTTCTTT.

The chain links TRBV7-3 to TRBJ2-1; D might be TRBD2 (6 bases). Trimming removed 5 bases from V and 7 bases from J, with 18 bases in between. The CDR3 is 15 amino acids. The germline CDR1 and CDR2 sequences are SGHTA and FQGTGA. CDR3 bases: TGTGCCAGCAGCCCCTCGGGCGAAGCGGGTAATGAGCAGTTCTTC. Residues: CASSPSGEAGNEQFF.

Turning to this clone: One junction end does not reproduce the germline sequence, and a read error may be involved. V usage is TRBV5-8 and J usage is TRBJ2-5, with 8 bases fitting TRBD1. This CDR3 has 11 amino acids. Germline-derived CDR1 and CDR2 are SGHTS and YDEGEE. The CDR3 spells CASSLGTGINF. The CDR3 DNA follows: TGTGCCAGCAGCTTGGGGACAGGGATAAACTTC.

This chain links TRBV6-1 with TRBJ2-7, with D possibly being TRBD1 (6 bases). The CDR3 contains 15 residues. Trimming removed 0 bases from V and 0 bases from J, with 9 bases in between. Germline-derived CDR1 and CDR2 are MNHNS and SASEGT. The CDR3 DNA is TGTGCCAGCAGTGAAGCGTGGGGGCCCTCCTACGAGCAGTACTTC. Amino acids: CASSEAWGPSYEQYF.

A remark on this clone: Sequence at one end of the junction differs from germline and may be a read error. The V gene is TRBV10-2, the J gene TRBJ2-1; D is possibly TRBD2 (6 bases). Per germline, CDR1 WSHSY and CDR2 SAAADI. The CDR3 length is 14 residues. CDR3 loop: CVSVDGGYHNEQFF. In nucleotides, the CDR3 is TGCGTCAGCGTCGACGGGGGATATCACAATGAGCAGTTCTTC.

The chain is built from TRBV11-2 and TRBJ1-2; 10 bases fit TRBD1. This CDR3 comprises 16 residues. Losses at the gene ends were 4 bases for V and 12 bases for J; bases not matched to a gene: 17. Germline loops: CDR1 SGHAT, CDR2 FQNNGV. This chain's CDR3 is CASSSGRDRGIERHTF. CDR3 DNA sequence: TGTGCCAGCAGCTCCGGCCGGGACAGGGGTATCGAGAGGCACACCTTC. The whole variable domain, filled in from reference TRBV11-2 and TRBJ1-2, reads EAGVAQSPRYKIIEKRQSVAFWCNPISGHATLYWYQQILGQGPKLLIQFQNNGVVDDSQLPKDRFSAERLKGVDSTLKIQPAKLEDSAVYLCASSSGRDRGIERHTFGSGTRLTVV.

The rearrangement joins TRBV6-5 to TRBJ1-1, with D maybe TRBD1 (5 bases). This CDR3 spans 16 amino acids. Trimming removed 0 bases from V and 0 bases from J, with 11 bases in between. The germline V gene encodes CDR1 MNHEY and CDR2 SVGAGI. CDR3 loop: CASSYSGGAMNTEAFF. Written as DNA, the CDR3 is TGTGCCAGCAGTTACTCGGGGGGAGCTATGAACACTGAAGCTTTCTTT.

J is TRBJ2-5 and V is TRBV11-2, with a weak D call TRBD1 (6 bases). CDR1 is SGHAT and CDR2 is FQNNGV in the germline V gene. Between the trimmed V and J ends, which lost 5 bases and 2 bases, there was a span of 12 bases. The CDR3 is made up of 14 amino acids. CDR3 DNA sequence: TGTGCCAGCAGCCCTTGGACAGTTCAAGAGACCCAGTACTTC. Protein sequence: CASSPWTVQETQYF.

V usage is TRBV5-3 and J usage is TRBJ2-7; a weak D match, TRBD2 (7 bases). TRBV5-3 is filed as an ORF, its function uncertain. The CDR3 loop spans 13 amino acids. The CDR3 is CVRGASGSYEQYF. As DNA, the CDR3 is TGTGTTCGGGGGGCTAGCGGTTCCTACGAGCAGTACTTC.

The genes are TRBV5-6 and TRBJ2-7; 15 nucleotides align to TRBD2. The CDR3 sequence is 16 residues long. In germline, CDR1 is SGHDT, CDR2 YYEEEE. V was pared by 4 bases and J by 3 bases, with 5 bases of the junction left unmatched. CDR3 bases: TGTGCCAGCAGCCCGGTGGGACTAGCGGGAGGCTACGAGCAGTACTTC. Its translation is CASSPVGLAGGYEQYF.

The chain couples TRBV5-8 to TRBJ2-3; D perhaps matches TRBD2 (6 bases). The germline CDR1 and CDR2 sequences are SGHTS and YDEGEE. CDR3 length: 12 amino acids. Trimming took 4 bases from V and 10 from J, leaving 13 bases between them. CDR3 residues: CASSVGLGAQYF. In nucleotides, the CDR3 is TGTGCCAGCAGCGTGGGACTTGGGGCGCAGTATTTT.

In this sample, this clone turned up a few times. V and J are TRBV7-9 and TRBJ1-5, with no clear D. Germline CDR1 reads SEHNR; CDR2 reads FQNEAQ (reference sequence). The CDR3 is 14 residues long. V was clipped by 5 bases and J by 3 bases, with 11 bases between them. DNA of the CDR3: TGTGCCAGCAGCCTGGGGAGCCCCAATCAGCCCCAGCATTTT. This gives the protein CASSLGSPNQPQHF.